The 31 T cell receptor beta chains below all came from one sample that was sequenced in a study of blood T cells in healthy people across ages. The second PCR ran about 6 to 12 cycles with a sample-barcoded 5' primer and J-beta primers. From the 5' RACE reads, TCRdb called clonotypes with MiXCR, one entry per CDR3 protein. This sample yields some 1,500,000 distinct CDR3 sequences, of which less than 45% are seen a single time; about 4.1% belongs to the top ten. Specimen: blood. These receptor sequences come from a woman aged 18-29 years in good health.

This clonotype was observed a handful of times. This chain connects TRBV5-1 to TRBJ2-5, with a weak D call TRBD2 (6 bases). CDR3 length equals 14 residues. CDR1 is SGHRS and CDR2 is YFSETQ in the germline V gene. The V end was cut by 3 bases, the J end by 2 bases, with 11 bases between. The CDR3 DNA is TGCGCCAGCAGCTGGGGGGTCCCTCAAGAGACCCAGTACTTC. It is translated as CASSWGVPQETQYF.

V gene TRBV5-1 combines with J gene TRBJ2-3; TRBD2 matches 10 bases. Germline CDR1 and CDR2: SGHRS and YFSETQ. The CDR3 contains 16 residues. Trimming cost V 3 bases and J 3 bases; bases outside gene matches: 7. DNA of the CDR3: TGCGCCAGCAGCTCCTATCCTAGCGGGAGTACAGATACGCAGTATTTT. This gives the protein CASSSYPSGSTDTQYF.

The chain carries TRBV28 and TRBJ2-2, with 8 bases aligning to TRBD1. J gave up 5 bases and V 6 bases, and 2 bases lay outside the gene matches. The CDR3 spans 13 residues. Germline V CDR1 and CDR2: MDHEN, SYDVKM. The CDR3 DNA follows: TGTGCCAGCAGAACAGGGGGAACCGGGGAGCTGTTTTTT. This sequence encodes CASRTGGTGELFF.

This clonotype was observed at least ten times. This sequence joins TRBV11-1 and TRBJ2-5; perhaps TRBD2 as D (5 bases). Germline CDR1 and CDR2: SGHAT and FQDESV (reference sequence). The CDR3 contains 11 residues. V lost 6 bases to trimming and J lost 3 bases, with 5 bases between them. The CDR3 is CASRGEETQYF. The CDR3 DNA follows: TGTGCCAGCAGGGGAGAAGAGACCCAGTACTTC.

This sequence joins TRBV10-3 and TRBJ1-1; unclear D gene. This CDR3 contains 15 residues. V was trimmed by 4 bases and J by 3 bases, leaving 15 bases between them. Germline CDR1 is ENHRY and CDR2 is SYGVKD. The CDR3 region has the DNA TGTGCCATCAGTGGGCCCGGGTTTAGGGACACTGAAGCTTTCTTT. This translates into CAISGPGFRDTEAFF.

The CDR3 spells CASRGPWEWNEQFF. CDR3 nucleotides: TGTGCCAGCAGGGGCCCGTGGGAGTGGAATGAGCAGTTCTTC. The chain is built from TRBV25-1 and TRBJ2-1; the D gene is possibly TRBD2 (5 bases). CDR1 and CDR2 from the germline V gene are MGHDK and SYGVNS. V gave up 6 bases and J gave up 7 bases, with 16 bases separating them. CDR3 length: 14 residues.

This clonotype was recorded a few times. This chain's CDR3 is CASSYSIWERDSNNEQFF. As DNA, the CDR3 is TGTGCCAGCAGTTACTCGATCTGGGAACGTGACAGCAACAATGAGCAGTTCTTC. J is TRBJ2-1 and V is TRBV6-5, with a possible D match to TRBD1 (5 bases). Trimming cost V 0 bases and J 5 bases, with 20 bases left between them. CDR1 and CDR2 from the germline V gene are MNHEY and SVGAGI. This CDR3 region has 18 residues.

This rearrangement joins TRBV6-2 or TRBV6-3 to TRBJ2-1, with 11 nucleotides matching TRBD2. This CDR3 is 19 amino acids long. Trimming cost V 0 bases and J 0 bases; bases outside gene matches: 7. In germline, CDR1 is MNHEY, CDR2 SVGEGT. The CDR3 nucleotides read TGTGCCAGCAGTTACTCCGCTAGCGGGGGGTCAAGCTCCTACAATGAGCAGTTCTTC. Translated: CASSYSASGGSSSYNEQFF.

A few counts support this clonotype. The chain carries TRBV20-1 and TRBJ2-4, with 15 positions matching TRBD2. This CDR3 has 15 amino acids. Looked up from germline, CDR1 is DFQATT and CDR2 is SNEGSKA (reference sequence). The V gene end was trimmed by 3 bases and the J gene end by 13 bases; junction bases not matched to a gene: 10. The CDR3 protein is CSARRTSGRAHEQYF. As DNA, the CDR3 is TGCAGTGCTAGGCGGACTAGCGGGAGGGCCCATGAGCAGTACTTC.

There are a few counts of this clonotype. CDR3 nucleotides: TGTGCCAGCAGTCCCAACCCCGCGGGGAACACTGAAGCTTTCTTT. It yields the protein CASSPNPAGNTEAFF. This rearrangement joins TRBV27 to TRBJ1-1, with D hard to call. Germline V gene data show CDR1 as MNHEY and CDR2 as SMNVEV (reference sequence). The CDR3 loop spans 15 amino acids. Trimming stripped 5 bases from V and 1 base from J, with 14 bases between.

This clonotype was seen a handful of times. The chain couples TRBV12-3 or TRBV12-4 to TRBJ2-1; 8 nucleotides agree with TRBD1. Matching the DNA end better, TRBJ2-7 makes the J call doubtful. The CDR3 sequence is 16 residues long. CDR3: CASSKTGTGNYNEQYF. The CDR3, as DNA: TGTGCCAGCAGTAAGACCGGGACAGGTAACTACAATGAGCAGTACTTC.

This clonotype showed up just a few times. The rearrangement uses TRBV5-5 and TRBJ2-7, with TRBD1 matching over 7 bases. The germline gives CDR1 SGHKS, CDR2 YYEKEE (reference sequence). There are 14 residues in the CDR3. V trimming: 3 bases; J trimming: 4 bases; junction bases outside the gene matches: 7. CDR3 bases: TGTGCCAGCAGCTCCGGGACAGAGCTTTACGAGCAGTACTTC. It translates to CASSSGTELYEQYF.

The chain links TRBV20-1 to TRBJ2-1; TRBD2 matches 7 bases. CDR3 size: 15 residues. V was clipped by 2 bases and J by 1 base; unmatched bases: 5. CDR1 and CDR2 from the germline V gene are DFQATT and SNEGSKA (reference sequence). CDR3: CSARIPGLSYNEQFF. CDR3 bases: TGCAGTGCTAGAATCCCGGGACTATCCTACAATGAGCAGTTCTTC.

Only one count was recorded for this clonotype. The chain combines TRBV28 with TRBJ2-7; 11 positions agree with TRBD1. The V gene's germline CDR1 is MDHEN and CDR2 SYDVKM. V lost 8 bases to trimming and J lost 4 bases; unmatched junction nucleotides: 7. The CDR3 contains 14 residues. The CDR3 is CASELRDRGYEQYF. CDR3 DNA: TGTGCCAGCGAACTCCGGGACAGGGGGTACGAGCAGTACTTC.

The chain is built from TRBV20-1 and TRBJ2-3; D not certain. CDR3 length equals 14 residues. V shed 6 bases and J shed 2 bases, with 15 bases lying between them. The germline V gene encodes CDR1 DFQATT and CDR2 SNEGSKA (reference sequence). The CDR3 bases are TGCAGTGCGAAGGTTGGCGGAGACACAGATACGCAGTATTTT. Translated: CSAKVGGDTDTQYF.

The chain recombines TRBV18 with TRBJ2-2; D is ambiguous. Trimming removed 5 bases at V and 5 bases at J, with 9 bases between. Germline-derived CDR1 and CDR2 are KGHSH and LQKENI. The CDR3 totals 13 residues. Here the CDR3 reads CASSATRTGELFF. DNA of the CDR3: TGTGCCAGCTCAGCCACAAGGACCGGGGAGCTGTTTTTT.

This clonotype was recorded only once. The chain recombines TRBV20-1 with TRBJ2-4, with 7 bases matching TRBD1. The DNA matches TRBJ2-7 better at its end, which makes the J call doubtful. Germline-derived CDR1 and CDR2 are DFQATT and SNEGSKA (reference sequence). The CDR3 spans 14 residues. The CDR3 coding sequence is TGCAGTGCTAGAGATCAAGACAGGGCCCCCGAGCAGTACTTC. Residues: CSARDQDRAPEQYF.

This chain uses TRBV29-1 with TRBJ1-2; possibly TRBD1 for D (5 bases). V lost 3 bases and J 7 bases, leaving 15 bases between the germline ends. This CDR3 is built from 13 residues. CDR1 is SQVTM, CDR2 ANQGSEA, per germline. The CDR3 DNA follows: TGCAGCGTTGACCCGAGCGCGAGGGGTGGCTACACCTTC. It translates to CSVDPSARGGYTF.

This clonotype was counted at least ten times. The gene calls are TRBV7-2 and TRBJ2-3, with D unclear. The CDR3 loop spans 13 amino acids. V was cut by 2 bases and J by 3 bases, with 6 bases left in between. CDR1 and CDR2 from the germline V gene are SGHTA and FQGNSA. CDR3 DNA: TGTGCCAGCAGCTTAACAGATACAGATACGCAGTATTTT. This gives the protein CASSLTDTDTQYF.

The chain links TRBV20-1 to TRBJ2-3, with 10 positions matching TRBD1. The CDR3 contains 16 residues. Germline V gene data show CDR1 as DFQATT and CDR2 as SNEGSKA (reference sequence). J gave up 6 bases and V 1 base, and 10 bases lay outside the gene matches. CDR3 loop: CSARGRGQGNGDTQYF. DNA of the CDR3: TGCAGTGCTAGAGGGAGGGGACAGGGGAACGGGGATACGCAGTATTTT.

This clonotype was picked up a small number of times. The genes are TRBV4-3 and TRBJ2-7, with 10 bases that match TRBD2. V lost 0 bases, J lost 4 bases, and 18 bases stayed unmatched. The CDR3 covers 20 residues. The germline gives CDR1 LGHNA, CDR2 YSLEER. The CDR3 DNA reads TGCGCCAGCAGCCAAGAAAGGCTAGGGGCATCTAGCGGGAGTATGTACGAGCAGTACTTC. Residues: CASSQERLGASSGSMYEQYF.

The V and J genes are TRBV4-2 and TRBJ2-1, with 7 bases that match TRBD2. The J call may be mistaken, given a closer DNA end match to TRBJ2-7. The length of the CDR3 is 19 residues. Germline CDR1 is LGHNA and CDR2 is YNFKEQ. CDR3 sequence: CASSQPLGGWGSSYNEQYF. In nucleotides, the CDR3 is TGTGCCAGCAGCCAACCCCTGGGAGGGTGGGGAAGCTCCTACAATGAGCAGTACTTC.

This clonotype was counted between two and nine times. This sequence joins TRBV12-3 or TRBV12-4 and TRBJ2-5; D is undetermined. Trimming stripped 5 bases from V and 3 bases from J, with 16 bases between. The CDR3 covers 15 residues. In nucleotides, the CDR3 is TGTGCCAGCAGTCTCAACCCGGGCCTCAAAGAGACCCAGTACTTC. This encodes CASSLNPGLKETQYF.

The chain recombines TRBV9 with TRBJ1-6, with D perhaps TRBD1 (6 bases). CDR1 is SGDLS, CDR2 YYNGEE, per germline. Trimming took 0 bases from V and 14 from J, leaving 12 bases between them. The CDR3 spans 13 residues. The CDR3 DNA is TGTGCCAGCAGCGTAGGACAGGAGGCTGCCCTCCACTTT. This translates into CASSVGQEAALHF.

The V call is TRBV20-1, the J call TRBJ2-3; 13 bases line up with TRBD2. This CDR3 is built from 15 residues. V dropped 8 bases and J dropped 8; count of bases not matched to a gene: 13. The germline V gene has CDR1 DFQATT and CDR2 SNEGSKA (reference sequence). The DNA for the CDR3 is TGCAGTACTATCAGGAGGACTAGCGGGAGCGGTACGCAGTATTTT. It is translated as CSTIRRTSGSGTQYF.

This clonotype has at least ten counts. V usage is TRBV27 and J usage is TRBJ2-7, with a weak D call TRBD2 (6 bases). The CDR3 is 14 amino acids. The germline CDR1 and CDR2 sequences are MNHEY and SMNVEV (reference sequence). Trimming pared 4 bases from V and 0 bases from J, leaving 10 bases between. The CDR3 sequence is CASSSRGSSYEQYF. DNA of the CDR3: TGTGCCAGCAGTTCACGGGGGAGCTCCTACGAGCAGTACTTC.

There are a few counts of this clonotype. V usage is TRBV7-9 and J usage is TRBJ1-1; TRBD1 might be the D (5 bases). The V end was cut by 4 bases, the J end by 0 bases, with 21 bases between. The CDR3 is 18 residues long. CDR1 and CDR2 from the germline V gene are SEHNR and FQNEAQ (reference sequence). CDR3 sequence reads: CASSSTDRTGLMNTEAFF. As DNA, the CDR3 is TGTGCCAGCAGCTCCACCGACCGAACAGGCTTAATGAACACTGAAGCTTTCTTT.

This chain connects TRBV2 to TRBJ1-5; the D is unclear. Germline values: CDR1 SNHLY, CDR2 FYNNEI. V was cut by 8 bases and J by 1 base, with 15 bases left in between. The CDR3 runs 15 residues. DNA of the CDR3: TGTGCCAGCCACGAGCAGGCGGGAAGCAATCAGCCCCAGCATTTT. Translated: CASHEQAGSNQPQHF.

This clonotype was seen more than once but under ten times. The chain carries TRBV7-9 and TRBJ1-5; no reliable D call. This CDR3 has 16 amino acids. The V and J ends lost 4 bases and 3 bases respectively, with 16 bases between them. Germline values: CDR1 SEHNR, CDR2 FQNEAQ (reference sequence). As DNA, the CDR3 is TGTGCCAGCAGCTCCTCCGGCCACCAATTCAATCAGCCCCAGCATTTT. It is translated as CASSSSGHQFNQPQHF.

The genes are TRBV30 and TRBJ2-4; unclear D gene. Trimming cost V 3 bases and J 6 bases, with 12 bases left between them. The CDR3 has 13 amino acids. Germline V gene data show CDR1 as GTSNPN and CDR2 as SVGIG (reference sequence). CDR3 loop: CAWSRNEANIQYF. CDR3 bases: TGTGCCTGGAGCCGTAATGAGGCAAACATTCAGTACTTC.

The J gene is TRBJ2-3, the V gene TRBV7-8, with a weak D call TRBD2 (6 bases). Germline CDR1 is SGHVS and CDR2 is FQNEAQ. Trimming pared 3 bases from V and 2 bases from J, leaving 9 bases between. The CDR3 consists of 14 residues. This CDR3 reads CASSFKRATDTQYF. CDR3 DNA: TGTGCCAGCAGCTTTAAGCGGGCCACAGATACGCAGTATTTT.